Following are 5 T cell receptor beta chains from one sample sequenced in a study of blood T cell repertoires in COVID-19. Only in-frame clones appear in the TCRdb table, and some are missing; sequencing was by immunoSEQ multiplex PCR. The repertoire holds 130,000 to 150,000 clones, with 75% to 90% as singletons. Source material: peripheral blood. These receptors were collected from a man aged 18 to 29 with COVID-19, enrolled during active disease.

The genes are TRBV10-3 and TRBJ1-5; tentative D call: TRBD1 (6 bases). V shed 0 bases and J shed 3 bases, with 12 bases lying between them. Germline CDR1 is ENHRY and CDR2 is SYGVKD. The CDR3 has 16 residues. The DNA of the CDR3 is TGTGCCATCAGTGAGTCTTTAGGGGGTTTCAATCAGCCCCAGCATTTT. Its protein is CAISESLGGFNQPQHF.

J is TRBJ2-7 and V is TRBV7-9; D is perhaps TRBD1 (6 bases). CDR1 and CDR2 (germline): SEHNR, FQNEAQ (reference sequence). CDR3 length: 13 amino acids. V lost 5 bases, J lost 1 base, and 9 bases lay in between. The CDR3 DNA reads TGTGCCAGCAGCATAGGACAGTCCTACGAGCAGTACTTC. It yields the protein CASSIGQSYEQYF.

The chain joins TRBV7-9 to TRBJ1-2, with D unclear. V lost 4 bases, J lost 8 bases, and 11 bases lay in between. This CDR3 is 12 amino acids long. CDR1 SEHNR and CDR2 FQNEAQ come from the germline V gene (reference sequence). Here the CDR3 reads CASSSGVGGYTF. DNA of the CDR3: TGTGCCAGCAGCTCGGGAGTTGGGGGCTACACCTTC.

The V call is TRBV11-1, the J call TRBJ2-7; possibly TRBD1 for D (6 bases). The CDR3 has 15 residues. V was pared by 5 bases and J by 2 bases, with 16 bases between. From germline, CDR1 is SGHAT and CDR2 FQDESV (reference sequence). Here the CDR3 DNA reads TGTGCCAGCAGCCTCGGGGCAGGGGCCGCCTACGAGCAGTACTTC. Its protein is CASSLGAGAAYEQYF. The complete variable domain, with remaining parts taken from reference TRBV11-1 and TRBJ2-7, reads EAEVAQSPRYKITEKSQAVAFWCDPISGHATLYWYRQILGQGPELLVQFQDESVVDDSQLPKDRFSAERLKGVDSTLKIQPAELGDSAMYLCASSLGAGAAYEQYFGPGTRLTVT.

The V gene is TRBV4-1, the J gene TRBJ2-7, with D hard to call. The CDR3 length is 12 residues. Germline V gene lookup returns CDR1 MGHRA and CDR2 YSYEKL. V was shortened by 0 bases and J by 5 bases, with 5 bases between the two germline ends. CDR3 DNA: TGCGCCAGCAGCCAAGACTACCACGAGCAGTACTTC. Its protein is CASSQDYHEQYF.